The 5 T cell receptor beta chains below come from one sample, sequenced in a study of blood T cell repertoires in COVID-19. This table comes from immunoSEQ multiplex PCR, and its TCRdb copy is limited to in-frame clones, with some not included. The sample lists approximately 150,000 clones, about 85% occurring once. The source material was peripheral blood. These receptors originate from a woman between 50 and 59 years old with COVID-19, enrolled during active disease.

This clone came up once. CDR3 DNA sequence: TGTGCCAGCAGCTTAGGGACAGGGTGGTACGAGCAGTACTTC. Translation: CASSLGTGWYEQYF. The chain combines TRBV7-9 with TRBJ2-7, with 8 positions matching TRBD1. CDR3 length: 14 residues. Trimming took 1 base from V and 4 from J; bases not matched to a gene: 3. Germline-derived CDR1 and CDR2 are SEHNR and FQNEAQ (reference sequence). Based on the CDR3 plus reference TRBV7-9 and TRBJ2-7, the full variable domain is DTGVSQNPRHKITKRGQNVTFRCDPISEHNRLYWYRQTLGQGPEFLTYFQNEAQLEKSRLLSDRFSAERPKGSFSTLEIQRTEQGDSAMYLCASSLGTGWYEQYFGPGTRLTVT.

This clone was detected only once. V gene TRBV4-3 combines with J gene TRBJ1-1; 9 bases line up with TRBD1. Germline values: CDR1 LGHNA, CDR2 YSLEER. V dropped 0 bases and J dropped 5; count of bases not matched to a gene: 4. The CDR3 is made up of 15 amino acids. For the CDR3, the DNA is TGCGCCAGCAGCCAAGATACAGGGGGCGCGACTGAAGCTTTCTTT. The encoded protein is CASSQDTGGATEAFF.

This clone was recorded a few times. The chain combines TRBV7-3 with TRBJ2-7; D may be TRBD2 (6 bases). V shed 5 bases and J shed 5 bases, with 19 bases lying between them. The CDR3 spans 15 residues. CDR1 is SGHTA, CDR2 FQGTGA, per germline. CDR3 coding DNA: TGTGCCAGCAGCCCGACCGGGACTCTTCCGGACGAGCAGTACTTC. It is translated as CASSPTGTLPDEQYF. Looking up the rest from reference TRBV7-3 and TRBJ2-7 gives the full variable domain: GAGVSQTPSNKVTEKGKYVELRCDPISGHTALYWYRQSLGQGPEFLIYFQGTGAADDSGLPNDRFFAVRPEGSVSTLKIQRTERGDSAVYLCASSPTGTLPDEQYFGPGTRLTVT.

This clone has just one count. The rearrangement joins TRBV19 to TRBJ2-7; TRBD2 is a possible D gene (5 bases). Germline assignment: CDR1 LNHDA and CDR2 SQIVND (reference sequence). There are 14 residues in the CDR3. Trimming took 7 bases from V and 0 from J, leaving 13 bases between them. The CDR3 here is CASNSLESSYEQYF. CDR3 bases: TGTGCCAGTAACTCACTAGAGAGCTCCTACGAGCAGTACTTC. Looking up the rest from reference TRBV19 and TRBJ2-7 gives the full variable domain: DGGITQSPKYLFRKEGQNVTLSCEQNLNHDAMYWYRQDPGQGLRLIYYSQIVNDFQKGDIAEGYSVSREKKESFPLTVTSAQKNPTAFYLCASNSLESSYEQYFGPGTRLTVT.

This clone turned up a few times. The V and J genes are TRBV11-2 and TRBJ1-5, with TRBD1 as a possible D gene (5 bases). CDR3 size: 16 residues. Germline loops: CDR1 SGHAT, CDR2 FQNNGV. The V and J ends lost 5 bases and 0 bases respectively, with 14 bases between them. The CDR3 DNA sequence: TGTGCCAGCAGCCCCGACAGTCTTTATAGCAATCAGCCCCAGCATTTT. Its translation is CASSPDSLYSNQPQHF.